This T cell receptor beta chain derives from a study of human T cells and chemical hapten exposure. TCRdb ran MiXCR on the RACE reads and lists one entry per CDR3 protein. In the table there are around 200,000 distinct CDR3 sequences, under 35% of which are singletons. This sample's time point: pre-sensitization, week 0. Sample treatment: therapeutic diphenylcyclopropenone sensitization with weekly scalp DPC. V shed 6 bases and J 3 bases; nucleotides not matched to a gene: 2. CDR3 size: 14 residues. Germline V gene lookup returns CDR1 SEHNR and CDR2 FQNEAQ (reference sequence). This clonotype showed up just a few times.

This receptor was taken from a woman in her 30s with alopecia areata. Some clones in this sample may be carry-over from other donors' samples. This chain joins TRBV7-9 and TRBJ1-4, with 9 bases matching TRBD1. The sequences come from whole blood, collected in connection with sensitization to the hapten diphenylcyclopropenone (DPC). CDR3 nucleotide sequence: TGTGCCAGCAGGCGGGACAGGGCTAATGAAAAACTGTTTTTT. This codes for CASRRDRANEKLFF.